The subject of this entry is one T cell receptor beta chain. V lost 4 bases to trimming and J lost 4 bases; unmatched junction nucleotides: 8. Per germline, CDR1 ENHRY and CDR2 SYGVKD. This CDR3 is built from 16 residues. In the original analysis: Amplification of reference gene primers provided the estimated nucleated cell counts. Data came from immunoSEQ multiplex PCR; TCRdb stores just in-frame clones and leaves some out. That table supplies the V and J calls and clone size; D and trimming were determined from the DNA. The sample carries over 100,000 clones, 70% to 90% recorded once. This record comes from a study of blood T cell repertoires in COVID-19.

J is TRBJ2-3 and V is TRBV10-3; 10 nucleotides line up with TRBD1. Source material: peripheral blood. This receptor was obtained from a man aged 45-60 years with active COVID-19. CDR3 nucleotide sequence: TGTGCCATCAGTGCGACAGGGGGCGCGATGGCAGATACGCAGTATTTT. The encoded protein is CAISATGGAMADTQYF.